The 9 T cell receptor beta chains below all came from one sample that was sequenced in a study of cytomegalovirus exposure and HLA in healthy donors. Measured with immunoSEQ multiplex PCR; TCRdb has only the in-frame clones, and not every one. The repertoire holds some 49,000 clones, with almost 95% as singletons. Sample: PBMCs. Receptor source: a young man in good health and CMV-seronegative.

The DNA for the CDR3 is TGTGCCAGCAGCTTACAGGGCACAGATACGCAGTATTTT. This codes for CASSLQGTDTQYF. The chain has TRBV7-3 and TRBJ2-3; D is uncertain. Looked up from germline, CDR1 is SGHTA and CDR2 is FQGTGA. The V end lost 2 bases, the J end lost 1 base, and 4 bases lay between the germline ends. The CDR3 has 13 amino acids.

The CDR3 DNA reads TGCGCCAGCAGTGAATTTAGCGGGAGGGCCCGGGGTGAGCAGTTCTTC. Its translation: CASSEFSGRARGEQFF. The chain uses TRBV10-1 and TRBJ2-1; 11 bases align to TRBD2. The CDR3 is 16 residues long. Losses at the gene ends were 3 bases for V and 9 bases for J; bases not matched to a gene: 10. Germline V lookup: CDR1 WNHNN, CDR2 SYGVQD (reference sequence).

The chain links TRBV14 to TRBJ2-1; TRBD2 matches 11 bases. The CDR3 totals 14 residues. Germline values: CDR1 SGHDN, CDR2 FVKESK. After removal of 4 bases from V and 6 bases from J, the junction contained 2 bases not matched to a gene. The CDR3 region is CASSRLAGTNEQFF. CDR3 nucleotide sequence: TGTGCCAGCAGCCGACTAGCGGGAACCAATGAGCAGTTCTTC.

This CDR3 reads CASSQDSRREQYF. CDR3 coding DNA: TGTGCCAGCAGCCAGGACTCGCGTCGCGAGCAGTACTTC. V and J are TRBV2 and TRBJ2-7; tentative D call: TRBD2 (5 bases). Trimming stripped 6 bases from V and 6 bases from J, with 15 bases between. This CDR3 region has 13 residues. The V gene's germline CDR1 is SNHLY and CDR2 FYNNEI. Using reference TRBV2 and TRBJ2-7 for the parts outside the CDR3, the full variable domain is EPEVTQTPSHQVTQMGQEVILRCVPISNHLYFYWYRQILGQKVEFLVSFYNNEISEKSEIFDDQFSVERPDGSNFTLKIRSTKLEDSAMYFCASSQDSRREQYFGPGTRLTVT.

This clone occurred once. The chain employs TRBV28 and TRBJ2-5; D gene unclear. V lost 6 bases and J lost 3, with 8 bases in between. Germline V CDR1 and CDR2: MDHEN, SYDVKM. The CDR3 runs 12 residues. The CDR3 nucleotides read TGTGCCAGCAGGGCCAAAAAAGAGACCCAGTACTTC. It is translated as CASRAKKETQYF.

This clone showed up just once. J is TRBJ1-2 and V is TRBV7-2; D gene unclear. Per germline, CDR1 SGHTA and CDR2 FQGNSA. The CDR3 is made up of 13 amino acids. The germline V and J ends were trimmed by 1 base and 0 bases, with 3 bases remaining between them. CDR3 coding DNA: TGTGCCAGCAGCTTAGGGCCTAACTATGGCTACACCTTC. It is translated as CASSLGPNYGYTF.

The chain is built from TRBV30 and TRBJ2-1; D might be TRBD2 (6 bases). The germline V and J ends were trimmed by 0 bases and 6 bases, with 21 bases remaining between them. The germline V gene has CDR1 GTSNPN and CDR2 SVGIG (reference sequence). The CDR3 covers 17 residues. The CDR3 sequence: CAWSVSLLATFGNEQFF. Written as DNA, the CDR3 is TGTGCCTGGAGTGTAAGTCTTCTAGCGACGTTCGGCAATGAGCAGTTCTTC.

The J gene is TRBJ1-4, the V gene TRBV28, with 7 bases matching TRBD1. The length of the CDR3 is 16 residues. V lost 4 bases, J lost 10 bases, and 15 bases stayed unmatched. The V gene's germline CDR1 is MDHEN and CDR2 SYDVKM. CDR3 loop: CASSSPGQSWAGKLFF. The CDR3 DNA reads as TGTGCCAGCAGTTCCCCGGGACAGTCGTGGGCTGGAAAACTGTTTTTT.

The chain couples TRBV2 to TRBJ2-1; 8 bases match TRBD2. CDR3 length: 16 residues. V lost 1 base, J lost 8 bases, and 10 bases stayed unmatched. The V gene's germline CDR1 is SNHLY and CDR2 FYNNEI. The CDR3 bases are TGTGCCAGCAGTGAAGACGGGAGGGCTGATAGCGATGAGCAGTTCTTC. This translates into CASSEDGRADSDEQFF.